Given below is one T cell receptor beta chain in context. The target antigen is unknown. Trimming took 6 bases from V and 3 from J, leaving 14 bases between them. Germline assignment: CDR1 MDHEN and CDR2 SYDVKM. The CDR3 length is 14 residues. Under the authors' procedure: Owing to the provision of junction-only sequences devoid of quality scores by immunoSEQ, filtering differed. Sequencing was performed with immunoSEQ multiplex PCR; in TCRdb, only in-frame clones are kept and a portion is missing. V, J and clone size are those of that table, while D and trimming were read from the DNA. The sample comprises 2 million or so clones, 95% of which are singletons, and 0.13% rests with the top ten. This sample stems from a study of shared clonotypes between healthy human individuals. Whole-study results and caveats: Approximately 5.3% was the fraction of naive CD4 clonotypes found shared across a few donors.

Donors were healthy HIV-negative adults without recent acute infections or vaccinations. All the donors were Caucasian adults who lived in Nashville, Tennessee. This TCR derives from a man aged 18 to 30 in good health. Specimen: naive CD4+ T cells sorted from blood. Subset described: CD45RA+ positively selected. This chain uses TRBV28 with TRBJ1-2; D possibly corresponds to TRBD1 (5 bases). The DNA for the CDR3 is TGTGCCAGCAGACGGGAGTTCAGGGACTATGGCTACACCTTC. Translating it yields CASRREFRDYGYTF.